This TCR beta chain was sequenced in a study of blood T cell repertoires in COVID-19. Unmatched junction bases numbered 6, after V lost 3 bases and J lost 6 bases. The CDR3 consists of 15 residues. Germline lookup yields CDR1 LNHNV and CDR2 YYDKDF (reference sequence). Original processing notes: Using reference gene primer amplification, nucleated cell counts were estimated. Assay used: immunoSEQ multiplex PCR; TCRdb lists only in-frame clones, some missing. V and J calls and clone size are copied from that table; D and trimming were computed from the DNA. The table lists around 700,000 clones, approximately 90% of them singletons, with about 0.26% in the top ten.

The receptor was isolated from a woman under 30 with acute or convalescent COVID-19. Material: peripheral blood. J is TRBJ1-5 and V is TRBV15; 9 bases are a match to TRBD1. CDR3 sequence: CATSRGQGGGQPQHF. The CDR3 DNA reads TGTGCCACCAGCAGGGGACAGGGTGGCGGTCAGCCCCAGCATTTT.